This T cell receptor (beta chain) was obtained from a study of beta chain features in type 1 diabetes. About the research overall: Patients looked much like healthy donors when it came to age, gender and cell yields.

The authors reverse transcribed all of the isolated RNA, so sequencing captured expressed TCRB transcripts. Sequencing was performed with immunoSEQ multiplex PCR; in TCRdb, only in-frame clones are kept and a portion is missing. The sample lists 250,000 to 350,000 clones; 13% to 15% were seen once. Isolation of CD4+ naive, central memory, regulatory and stem cell-like memory cells was achieved by sorting via CD45RO/CCR7/CD25/CD127/CD95/CD27. In the case of this clone: Its antigen is not identified.

There are 10 residues in the CDR3. The V and J ends lost 7 bases and 4 bases respectively, with 5 bases between them. Germline V gives CDR1 SQVTM, CDR2 ANQGSEA. Study observations and caveats: When Type 1 diabetes patients were examined, their TCRB CDR3s proved moderately but significantly shorter in all four CD4+ subsets. There were fewer insertions and more deletions at the VDJ junctions of type 1 diabetes patients.

V is TRBV29-1 and J is TRBJ2-1, with D unresolved. Sequencing was done on a sample of central memory CD4+ T cells from blood. The clonotype was recovered from a man younger than 40 in good health. CDR3: CSGRYNEQFF. The CDR3 DNA reads TGCAGCGGTCGATACAATGAGCAGTTCTTC.